The rows below give T cell receptor beta chains drawn from one sample of a study of early T cells in non-severe SARS-CoV-2 infection. MiXCR was run by TCRdb on the 5' RACE reads, yielding one entry per CDR3 protein. The sample contains 85,000 to 90,000 distinct CDR3 sequences, roughly 14% of which appear only once. The material sequenced was whole blood. These receptors were taken from an adult who was a healthcare worker with PCR-confirmed SARS-CoV-2 infection or an uninfected control (not recorded which). The CDR3 runs from the conserved cysteine through the conserved F or W. Each record gives: V gene, clone size, J gene, CDR3 protein. Not all rows give a size; the values are once, few, many and, for expanded clones, a class.

>TRBV3-1|NA|TRBJ1-2
CASSQDGQGRGRGYTF
>TRBV20-1|once|TRBJ1-2
CSANILGDYGYTF
>TRBV6-6|NA|TRBJ1-4
CASIWGTGNEKLFF
>TRBV20-1|NA|TRBJ2-3
CSARLADTDTQYF
>TRBV27|NA|TRBJ2-3
CASRTSWTGRGYTQYF
>TRBV2|NA|TRBJ2-1
CASSATPGLDIGEQFF
>TRBV24-1|NA|TRBJ2-3
CATSDLQFGGTDTQYF
>TRBV29-1|few|TRBJ2-4
CSVTRDRYFENIQYF
>TRBV12-5|many|TRBJ1-5
CASAGTGNNQPQHF
>TRBV9|few|TRBJ2-6
CASSPTGAGANVLTF
>TRBV19|NA|TRBJ2-1
CASSGDGRTVLKNEQFF
>TRBV9|once|TRBJ2-1
CASRGQYNEQFF
>TRBV5-5|many|TRBJ1-2
CASSLRGEHYGYTF
>TRBV20-1|few|TRBJ2-1
CSARVGGGAYNEQFF
>TRBV6-2/TRBV6-3|few|TRBJ2-2
CASRILQGLVNTGELFF
>TRBV12-3/TRBV12-4|few|TRBJ2-5
CASSSVDGLETQYF
>TRBV12-3/TRBV12-4|few|TRBJ2-3
CASSLARGRVDTQYF